The 5 T cell receptor beta chains given below trace back to one sample, sequenced in a study of memory CD4+ T cells and cytomegalovirus serostatus. Single viable CD3+CD4+CD8-CD45RO+ cells were sorted as the memory CD4+ T cells. Produced via immunoSEQ multiplex PCR; TCRdb's table is partial and in-frame only. The sample consists of roughly 60,000 clones, roughly three quarters of them appearing once. Sequencing was performed on memory CD4+ T cells from blood. These receptors were obtained from an adult in good health and CMV-seronegative.

This chain uses TRBV7-2 with TRBJ2-3; 10 bases agree with TRBD1. The CDR3 runs to 16 residues. The V and J ends lost 3 bases and 5 bases, in that order; junction bases with no gene match: 8. CDR1 and CDR2 (germline): SGHTA, FQGNSA. CDR3 DNA: TGTGCCAGCAGCTTGACAGGGGGCATGGTAAAAGATACGCAGTATTTT. Its translation is CASSLTGGMVKDTQYF. Based on the CDR3 plus reference TRBV7-2 and TRBJ2-3, the full variable domain is GAGVSQSPSNKVTEKGKDVELRCDPISGHTALYWYRQSLGQGLEFLIYFQGNSAPDKSGLPSDRFSAERTGGSVSTLTIQRTQQEDSAVYLCASSLTGGMVKDTQYFGPGTRLTVL.

The genes are TRBV4-1 and TRBJ2-5, with 13 bases that match TRBD2. CDR1 MGHRA and CDR2 YSYEKL come from the germline V gene. The CDR3 is 17 amino acids. The V gene end was trimmed by 1 base and the J gene end by 5 bases; junction bases not matched to a gene: 7. The CDR3 DNA is TGCGCCAGCAGCCAAGTGACTAGCGGGGGGCCGCGGGAGACCCAGTACTTC. Its protein product is CASSQVTSGGPRETQYF.

The rearrangement links TRBV10-3 to TRBJ2-1; 14 bases match TRBD2. The CDR3 is 16 residues long. The V and J ends lost 6 bases and 8 bases, in that order; junction bases with no gene match: 9. CDR1 is ENHRY, CDR2 SYGVKD, per germline. The CDR3 loop is CAIRGTSGSLRDEQFF. The CDR3 nucleotides are TGTGCCATCAGGGGGACTAGCGGGAGCCTAAGGGATGAGCAGTTCTTC.

Worth noting for this clone: One end of the junction varies from germline; a read error may be responsible. The rearrangement links TRBV28 to TRBJ1-4, with D uncertain. There are 12 residues in the CDR3. Germline CDR1 is MDHEN and CDR2 is SYDVKM. Here the CDR3 DNA reads TGTGCCAGCAGTCTCATATCCGGACTATTGGTTTTT. Amino acids: CASSLISGLLVF.

This clone was found once. The J gene is TRBJ1-2, the V gene TRBV7-9; unclear D gene. Trimming removed 1 base at V and 9 bases at J, with 9 bases between. The length of the CDR3 is 12 residues. The germline CDR1 and CDR2 sequences are SEHNR and FQNEAQ (reference sequence). The CDR3 reads CASSLGVTSYTF. CDR3 sequence (DNA): TGTGCCAGCAGCTTAGGAGTCACGAGCTACACCTTC.